There are a few counts of the clone carrying this T cell receptor beta chain. The data are from a study of immune characterization of retroperitoneal liposarcoma. Via MiXCR, TCRdb re-called the PCR reads, giving one row per CDR3 protein. The sample has 12,000 or so distinct CDR3 sequences, about a quarter seen once. This TCR derives from a female donor with retroperitoneal liposarcoma. Specimen: tumor tissue.

This CDR3 reads CASRESRLHSPLHF. In DNA form, the CDR3 reads TGTGCCAGCAGGGAGAGCCGACTCCATTCACCCCTCCACTTT. The gene calls are TRBV11-2 and TRBJ1-6; no reliable D call. This CDR3 spans 14 amino acids. Per the germline V gene, CDR1 is SGHAT and CDR2 is FQNNGV. The V and J ends lost 6 bases and 8 bases respectively, with 14 bases between them.